This record covers a single T cell receptor (beta chain). Its antigen is currently not known. The record has no base qualities; no much larger clone is one base away. A two-step, bias-controlled multiplex PCR was used to amplify TCRbeta CDR3 regions from genomic DNA. Primers specific for every TRBV and TRBJ gene segment were used in the multiplex PCR. TCRbeta repertoire data were generated with the immunoSEQ Assay. Per the original workflow: To merge closely related sequences, reads went through filtering and clustering using a relative-frequency ratio and a modified nearest-neighbor algorithm. IMGT annotation was followed for the assignment of V, D and J genes to CDR3 sequences. Template counts were quantified against synthetic TCR CDR3 analog sequences and normalized for PCR amplification bias. Only unique productive sequences, that is, in-frame CDR3 sequences lacking stop codons, were included in the analyses. The immunoSEQ Analyzer software was used to calculate clonality, defined as 1 minus Pielou's evenness, and iChao1 richness. Depending on the Shapiro-Wilk normality results, either Student's t-test or a non-parametric test was run in JMP for statistical testing. This is the immuneACCESS table as TCRdb keeps it, with only in-frame sequences that have V and J called. A part of the clones is gone; compared with another copy, unresolved V genes explain less than half, and the rest is unexplained. V, J and clone size reflect that table, while D and trimming were determined from the DNA. This sample holds around 25,000 clones; 88% were observed only once. The ten top clones hold 0.7% to 1% of the sample.

Preterm samples came from a handful of extremely preterm deliveries at roughly 22-27 weeks of gestation. The study excluded pregnancies involving fetal demise, active maternal HSV infection or known maternal HIV infection. A FACSAria III cell sorter was used to sort live, Annexin V-negative naive CD8+ T cells (CD3+CD8+CD45RA+CCR7+). Each sample yielded between roughly 17,000 and 110,000 sorted naive CD8+ T cells. Mixed venous-arterial cord blood was collected with preassembled standardized sampling kits. Cord blood stayed at room temperature and was processed within 4 hours after collection. Ficoll-Paque density gradient centrifugation was used to isolate mononuclear cells from diluted blood. Before sorting, mononuclear cells were cryopreserved in roughly 10% DMSO with roughly 90% FBS and kept in long-term storage at -150 degrees C. Annexin V and antibodies against CD3, CD8, CCR7 and CD45RA were used to stain the thawed cells. The DNeasy Blood and Tissue Kit was used to extract genomic DNA from sorted cell pellets that had been snap-frozen.

The source of the sample is a study of naive CD8 T cells in extremely preterm neonates (dated by TCRdb to between 2016 and 2019). About the investigation overall: The study compared TCRbeta CDR3 repertoires of sorted naive CD8+ T cells across four age groups: extremely preterm neonates, term neonates, young children and adults.

The paper as a whole reports these results and caveats: Significantly lower iChao1 richness than in all other age groups (p < 0.05) and an even clone distribution were observed in preterm neonates, indicating a less rich repertoire. To track T cell development within individuals, the authors urged prospective longitudinal studies of preterm and term neonates. As limitations, the authors pointed to a small sample size and variable productive template counts among preterm samples. Preterm CDR3s were shorter, with fewer N additions and less junctional trimming, and were closer to germline than those of older groups. Preterm neonates shared more CDR3 nucleotide sequences (about 2.7%) than term neonates (roughly 0.4%), young children (0.03%) and adults (around 0.01%).

CDR1 and CDR2 are read off the germline V gene (reference sequence) as SEHNR and FQNEAQ. Trimmed from V: 1 base; trimmed from J: 6 bases; junction bases lacking a gene match: 11. CDR3 length: 16 amino acids, cysteine to phenylalanine. Only CDR3 DNA remains: 48 bases, in frame from the first base. Rearrangement joined TRBV7-9 to TRBJ1-2; TRBD1 aligns with 7 central bases. The sequenced sample was naive CD8+ T cells from cord blood. The sequence came from a boy who was born preterm. The sequenced DNA is TGTGCCAGCAGCTTAGGGCCGGGACAGAGACCCCATGGCTACACCTTC. This yields the protein CASSLGPGQRPHGYTF.